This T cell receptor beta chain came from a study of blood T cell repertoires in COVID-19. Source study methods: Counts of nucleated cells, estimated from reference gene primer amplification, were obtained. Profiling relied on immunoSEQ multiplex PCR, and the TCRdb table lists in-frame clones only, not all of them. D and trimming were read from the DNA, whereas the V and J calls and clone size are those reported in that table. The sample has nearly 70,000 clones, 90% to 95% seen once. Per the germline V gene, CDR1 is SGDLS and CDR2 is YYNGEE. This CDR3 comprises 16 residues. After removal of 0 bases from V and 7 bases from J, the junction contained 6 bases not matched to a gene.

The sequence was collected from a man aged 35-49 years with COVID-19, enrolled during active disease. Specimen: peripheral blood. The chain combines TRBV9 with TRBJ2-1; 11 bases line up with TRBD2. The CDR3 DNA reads TGTGCCAGCAGCGTAGGCTTCGGACTAGCGGGTAATGAGCAGTTCTTC. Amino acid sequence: CASSVGFGLAGNEQFF.